This T cell receptor (beta chain) stems from a study of T-cell reconstitution after alpha-beta-depleted transplantation in children. Regarding the study as a whole: Reports say that about two months after transplant, the alpha-beta T cells came out of several hundred graft clones that had expanded. It was surviving recipient T cells and thymic progenitors that gave some patients high TCRbeta diversity at day 60. After one year, T-cell counts and TCRbeta diversity mostly came from new T cells.

Regarding this clonotype: What it binds is unknown.

Trimming cost V 5 bases and J 4 bases, with 15 bases left between them. This CDR3 is built from 14 residues. The germline CDR1 and CDR2 sequences are SNHLY and FYNNEI. Using unique molecular identifiers, the investigators prepared the TCRbeta library. TCRdb re-called the PCR reads with MiXCR, one entry per CDR3 protein. Of about 980,000 distinct CDR3 sequences listed, about 31% are singletons. The chain has TRBV2 and TRBJ2-7; D gene unclear. This receptor was obtained from a boy under three years old who had a stem cell transplant for SCID, so the T cells may come from the graft donor. Specimen: PBMCs, mostly from graft donor cells, collected 360 days after TCRalphabeta/CD19-depleted stem cell transplant. CDR3 DNA sequence: TGTGCCAGCAGTCCCCTCTATTACTCTTACGAGCAGTACTTC. Encoded protein: CASSPLYYSYEQYF.